What follows are 10 T cell receptor beta chains derived from one specimen sequenced in a study of Siglec-9 on CD8 T cells in melanoma. TCRdb's copy holds only in-frame clones and misses some; the assay was immunoSEQ multiplex PCR. The sample contains over 30,000 clones, 65% to 85% of which appear only once. Sequenced: Siglec-9- CD8+ T cells sorted from blood. Receptors were obtained from a human donor in good health.

The chain couples TRBV5-1 to TRBJ2-1; either TRBD1 or TRBD2 may fit D (5 bases each). The CDR3 is made up of 13 amino acids. Germline V gives CDR1 SGHRS, CDR2 YFSETQ. The germline V and J ends were trimmed by 3 bases and 10 bases, with 14 bases remaining between them. In nucleotides, the CDR3 is TGCGCCAGCAGCTGGGACGCAGGCAACGAGCAGTTCTTC. As protein: CASSWDAGNEQFF.

The J gene is TRBJ2-1, the V gene TRBV6-1; D gene unclear. V gave up 6 bases and J gave up 12 bases, with 21 bases separating them. In germline, CDR1 is MNHNS, CDR2 SASEGT. The CDR3 has 14 residues. The DNA for the CDR3 is TGTGCCAGCAGCGCCTTCCCCACAGCCCGGGCGCAGTTCTTC. Translating it yields CASSAFPTARAQFF.

The J gene is TRBJ1-1, the V gene TRBV5-6; D unclear. The CDR3 consists of 13 residues. Germline CDR1 is SGHDT and CDR2 is YYEEEE. Trimming removed 0 bases at V and 7 bases at J, with 10 bases between. CDR3 region: CASSLGAANEAFF. CDR3 nucleotides: TGTGCCAGCAGCTTGGGAGCAGCAAATGAAGCTTTCTTT.

V is TRBV7-8 and J is TRBJ2-1, with 9 bases that match TRBD2. Germline V lookup: CDR1 SGHVS, CDR2 FQNEAQ. The CDR3 runs to 14 residues. Unmatched junction bases numbered 6, after V lost 2 bases and J lost 10 bases. The CDR3 is CASSLLAGEKEQFF. The CDR3 nucleotides are TGTGCCAGCAGCTTATTAGCGGGGGAAAAAGAGCAGTTCTTC.

The V and J genes are TRBV30 and TRBJ1-2; weak D call: TRBD1 (5 bases). V was cut by 3 bases and J by 4 bases, with 21 bases left in between. The CDR3 contains 16 residues. Germline V CDR1 and CDR2: GTSNPN, SVGIG (reference sequence). CDR3 in DNA: TGTGCCTGGAGCCCACCCGGACTCACGGGGGGCTATGGCTACACCTTC. It is translated as CAWSPPGLTGGYGYTF.

This clone was recorded once. The chain combines TRBV10-3 with TRBJ2-1; 10 bases agree with TRBD1. The V gene end was trimmed by 2 bases and the J gene end by 0 bases; junction bases not matched to a gene: 4. The CDR3 runs to 17 residues. Germline loops: CDR1 ENHRY, CDR2 SYGVKD. The CDR3 here is CAISERDRGGSYNEQFF. CDR3 DNA: TGTGCCATCAGTGAGAGGGACAGGGGAGGCTCCTACAATGAGCAGTTCTTC.

The chain couples TRBV27 to TRBJ2-1, with D perhaps matching TRBD1 or TRBD2 (6 bases each). The CDR3 totals 12 residues. Germline V gene data show CDR1 as MNHEY and CDR2 as SMNVEV (reference sequence). Trimming shortened V by 5 bases and J by 9 bases, and 11 bases separated the two germline ends. The CDR3 is CASSDRRVEQFF. CDR3 in DNA: TGTGCCAGCAGTGACAGGAGGGTTGAGCAGTTCTTC.

This clone appeared a few times. The chain has TRBV27 and TRBJ1-2, with D uncertain. This CDR3 has 15 amino acids. Per germline, CDR1 MNHEY and CDR2 SMNVEV (reference sequence). V lost 6 bases and J lost 3, with 17 bases in between. The CDR3 nucleotides are TGTGCCAGCAGGCCTAGGTCCGTCGGGGACTATGGCTACACCTTC. It yields the protein CASRPRSVGDYGYTF.

V usage is TRBV2 and J usage is TRBJ2-7, with D perhaps TRBD2 (6 bases). V lost 3 bases to trimming and J lost 4 bases, with 19 bases between them. There are 16 residues in the CDR3. Germline V gene sequence: CDR1 SNHLY, CDR2 FYNNEI. CDR3 nucleotide sequence: TGTGCCAGCAGTGACGGACTACCTCGGGATTCGTACGAGCAGTACTTC. As protein: CASSDGLPRDSYEQYF. The full variable domain, its missing parts supplied by reference TRBV2 and TRBJ2-7, is EPEVTQTPSHQVTQMGQEVILRCVPISNHLYFYWYRQILGQKVEFLVSFYNNEISEKSEIFDDQFSVERPDGSNFTLKIRSTKLEDSAMYFCASSDGLPRDSYEQYFGPGTRLTVT.

The chain combines TRBV7-3 with TRBJ2-5, with D unclear. Germline CDR1 reads SGHTA; CDR2 reads FQGTGA. The CDR3 is 14 amino acids. V lost 1 base, J lost 5 bases, and 11 bases lay in between. CDR3 sequence reads: CASSLNAEAETQYF. CDR3 coding DNA: TGTGCCAGCAGCTTAAATGCCGAGGCGGAGACCCAGTACTTC.